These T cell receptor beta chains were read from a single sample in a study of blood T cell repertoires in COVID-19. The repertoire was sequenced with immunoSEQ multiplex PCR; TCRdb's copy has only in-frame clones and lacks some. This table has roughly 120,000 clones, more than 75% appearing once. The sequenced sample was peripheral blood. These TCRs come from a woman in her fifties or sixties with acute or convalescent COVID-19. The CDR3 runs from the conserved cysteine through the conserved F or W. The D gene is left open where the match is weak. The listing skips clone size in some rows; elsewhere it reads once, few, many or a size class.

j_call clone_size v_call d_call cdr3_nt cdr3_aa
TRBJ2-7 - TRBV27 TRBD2 TGTGCCAGCAGTTTTGGCCTAGCGGCTCCCTACGAGCAGTACTTC CASSFGLAAPYEQYF
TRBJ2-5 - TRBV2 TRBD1 TGTGCCAGCAGTCTGGACAGGGGACCGGCCCAGTACTTC CASSLDRGPAQYF
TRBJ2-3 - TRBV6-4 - TGTGCCAGCTCTTCTGGGGGGGCGGATACGCAGTATTTT CASSSGGADTQYF
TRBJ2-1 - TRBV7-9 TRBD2 TGTGCCCTGCTTAGAGGGAGAAGTGGGGCGGGAGTCACCTACAATGAGCAGTTCTTC CALLRGRSGAGVTYNEQFF
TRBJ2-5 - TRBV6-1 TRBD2 TGTGCCAGCAGTGACGGACTAGCGGAAAGACAAGAGACCCAGTACTTC CASSDGLAERQETQYF
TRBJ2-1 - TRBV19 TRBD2 TGTGCCAGTAGTAGAGGGACTAGCGGGACCAATGAGCAGTTCTTC CASSRGTSGTNEQFF
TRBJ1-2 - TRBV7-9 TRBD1 TGTGCCAGCAGCTCCGGGACAGGAAAAAACTATGGCTACACCTTC CASSSGTGKNYGYTF
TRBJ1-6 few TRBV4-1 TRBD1 TGCGCCAGCAGCTCGGGGACAGGGGCTAATTCACCCCTCCACTTT CASSSGTGANSPLHF
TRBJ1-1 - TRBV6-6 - TGTGCCACTTACTCTCGGGACTCGACTGAAGCTTTCTTT CATYSRDSTEAFF
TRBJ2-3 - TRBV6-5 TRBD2 TGTGCCAGCAGTTACCGGGGGTCTAGCGGGACAGATACGCAGTATTTT CASSYRGSSGTDTQYF
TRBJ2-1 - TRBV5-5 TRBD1 TGTGCCAGCAGACCGGGACAGGGTAACGAGCAGTTCTTC CASRPGQGNEQFF
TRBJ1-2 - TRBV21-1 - TGTGCCAGCAGCAGAGATGGCTACACCTTC CASSRDGYTF
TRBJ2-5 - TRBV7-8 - TGTGCCAGCAGCTTAGTGGAGCAAGAGACCCAGTACTTC CASSLVEQETQYF
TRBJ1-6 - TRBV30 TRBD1 TGTGCCTGGAGTGGGACAGGGGACTCACCCCTCCACTTT CAWSGTGDSPLHF
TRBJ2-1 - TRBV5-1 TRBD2 TGCGCCAGCAGCTTTCAGCTCACTAGCGGGTTAAATGAGCAGTTCTTC CASSFQLTSGLNEQFF
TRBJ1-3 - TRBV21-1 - TGTGCCAGCAGCAAAGGTGGGGAGCGCTCTGGAAACACCATATATTTT CASSKGGERSGNTIYF
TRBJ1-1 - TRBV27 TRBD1 TGTGCCAGCAGTCGCGTTCGACAGGGTTTGAACACTGAAGCTTTCTTT CASSRVRQGLNTEAFF
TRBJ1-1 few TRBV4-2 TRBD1 TGTGCCAGCAGCCCGGGACAGAGGGCTGAAGCTTTCTTT CASSPGQRAEAFF